This T cell receptor beta chain was obtained from a study of shared clonotypes between healthy human individuals. At the level of the study: CD4 naive and CD4 memory each took three plates per donor, while CD8 naive took two and CD8 memory one. Whole-study results and caveats: Compared with memory subsets, naive subsets generally had larger estimated richness.

The table lists this clone with a count of one. Its matching antigen is unknown. Several immunoSEQ plates received, in even portions, the genomic DNA of each subset. Repertoires were generated with immunoSEQ multiplex PCR, while TCRdb's copy carries only in-frame clones and drops some. Counted here are approximately 340,000 clones, 73% occurring once; the ten biggest clones make up about 9.4%. CDR1 and CDR2 (germline): SEHNR, FQNEAQ (reference sequence). Trimming pared 4 bases from V and 2 bases from J, leaving 12 bases between. The CDR3 sequence is 15 residues long. What was sequenced was memory CD4+ T cells sorted from blood. Documented subset: CD45RA-negative fraction. This TCR came from a man under 40 in good health. The V and J genes are TRBV7-9 and TRBJ1-3; tentatively, D is TRBD1 (5 bases). The CDR3 is CASSSAWGAGNTIYF. The DNA of the CDR3 is TGTGCCAGCAGCTCGGCCTGGGGCGCTGGAAACACCATATATTTT.